Sequencing of this TCR beta chain was carried out in a study of a mutant IDH1 vaccine in newly diagnosed glioma. About the study: First vaccine doses came 4-6 weeks after radiotherapy alone, or with temozolomide cycles. The week-35 safety follow-up was V12, and the week-47 study end was V13. Study observations and caveats: Vaccination elicited immune responses in approximately 93% of patients. Shifts in the top peripheral T cell clonotypes seemed unrelated to pseudoprogression.

The time point denotes: week 35, safety follow-up. Every vaccine dose comprised 300 ug of mutant IDH1 20-mer peptide plus topical imiquimod. The method was immunoSEQ multiplex PCR; TCRdb's version includes in-frame clones alone and lacks a portion of them. The sample yields roughly 30,000 clones, more than 75% seen once. This clone was counted a few times. What it binds is not known. Germline CDR1 reads KGHSH; CDR2 reads LQKENI. V was shortened by 1 base and J by 5 bases, with 17 bases between the two germline ends. The CDR3 has 16 residues. This chain connects TRBV18 to TRBJ1-1; D might be TRBD1 (5 bases). The sequencing used PBMCs, collected from a glioma patient whose treatment included an IDH1 peptide vaccine. The clonotype was recovered from a woman aged 40-49 years with glioma. CDR3 DNA sequence: TGTGCCAGCTCACCACTAAGCAGGGCTCATGGTACTGAAGCTTTCTTT. Translated: CASSPLSRAHGTEAFF.